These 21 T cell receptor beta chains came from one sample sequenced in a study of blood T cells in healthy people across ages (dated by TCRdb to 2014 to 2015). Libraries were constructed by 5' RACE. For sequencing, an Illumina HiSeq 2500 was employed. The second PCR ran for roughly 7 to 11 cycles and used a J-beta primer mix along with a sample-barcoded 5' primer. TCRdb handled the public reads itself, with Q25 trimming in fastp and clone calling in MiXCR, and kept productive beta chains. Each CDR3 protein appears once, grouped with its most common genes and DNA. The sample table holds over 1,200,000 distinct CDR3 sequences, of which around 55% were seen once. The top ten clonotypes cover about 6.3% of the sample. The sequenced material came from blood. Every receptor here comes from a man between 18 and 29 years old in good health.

In nucleotides, the CDR3 is TGTGCCAGCAGTTTAAGGGTGTTCGAAGGCTACACCTTC. It encodes CASSLRVFEGYTF. The chain carries TRBV12-3 or TRBV12-4 and TRBJ1-2; D is ambiguous. CDR3 length: 13 residues. The V end lost 2 bases, the J end lost 8 bases, and 12 bases lay between the germline ends.

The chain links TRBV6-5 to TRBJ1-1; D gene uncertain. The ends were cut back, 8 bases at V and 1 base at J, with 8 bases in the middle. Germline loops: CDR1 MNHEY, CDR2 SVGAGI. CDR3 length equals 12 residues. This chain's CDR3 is CASLAPNTEAFF. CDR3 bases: TGTGCCAGCTTGGCCCCGAACACTGAAGCTTTCTTT.

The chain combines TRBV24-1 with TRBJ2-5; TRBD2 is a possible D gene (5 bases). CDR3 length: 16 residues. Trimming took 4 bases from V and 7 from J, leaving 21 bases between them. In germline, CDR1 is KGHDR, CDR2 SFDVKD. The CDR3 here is CATSDPILGVKGTQYF. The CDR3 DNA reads TGTGCCACCAGTGACCCGATACTCGGGGTTAAGGGGACCCAGTACTTC.

The CDR3 region has the DNA TGTGCCGGGGCCGACAGGGAAATCGACGAGCAGTACTTC. Protein: CAGADREIDEQYF. The V call is TRBV19, the J call TRBJ2-7; 7 bases map to TRBD1. V lost 11 bases to trimming and J lost 5 bases; unmatched junction nucleotides: 12. The V gene's germline CDR1 is LNHDA and CDR2 SQIVND (reference sequence). CDR3 length equals 13 residues.

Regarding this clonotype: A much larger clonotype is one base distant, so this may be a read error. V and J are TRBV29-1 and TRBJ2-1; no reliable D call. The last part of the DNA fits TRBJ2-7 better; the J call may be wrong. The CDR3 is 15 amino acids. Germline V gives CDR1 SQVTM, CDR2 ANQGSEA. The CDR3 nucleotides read TGCAGCGTTGGAATCCAGTTTCGATCCTACAATGAGCAGTACTTC. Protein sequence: CSVGIQFRSYNEQYF.

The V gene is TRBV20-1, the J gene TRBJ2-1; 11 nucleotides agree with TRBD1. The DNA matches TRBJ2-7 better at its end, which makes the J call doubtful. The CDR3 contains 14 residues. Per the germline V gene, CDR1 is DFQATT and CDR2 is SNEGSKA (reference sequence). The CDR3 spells CSASLPGQGGEQYF. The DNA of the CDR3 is TGCAGTGCTAGTCTACCGGGACAGGGGGGAGAGCAGTACTTC.

The CDR3 DNA follows: TGTGCCAGCTGTAACAAAGCCTACGAGCAGTACTTC. Translating it yields CASCNKAYEQYF. The chain carries TRBV12-3 or TRBV12-4 and TRBJ2-7; the D is unclear. Trimming shortened V by 8 bases and J by 2 bases, and 10 bases separated the two germline ends. This CDR3 has 12 residues.

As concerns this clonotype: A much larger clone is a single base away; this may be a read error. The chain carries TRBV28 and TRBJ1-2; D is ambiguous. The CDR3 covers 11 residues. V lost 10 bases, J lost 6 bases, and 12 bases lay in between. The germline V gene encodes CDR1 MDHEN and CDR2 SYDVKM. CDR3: CAILSTHGYTF. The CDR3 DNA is TGTGCCATCCTCTCAACCCATGGCTACACCTTC.

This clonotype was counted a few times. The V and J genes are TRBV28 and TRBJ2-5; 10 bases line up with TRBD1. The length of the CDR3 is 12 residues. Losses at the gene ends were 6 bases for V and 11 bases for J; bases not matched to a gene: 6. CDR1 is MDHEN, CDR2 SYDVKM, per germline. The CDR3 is CASRTGGREQYF. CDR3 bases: TGTGCCAGCAGGACAGGGGGCCGGGAGCAGTACTTC.

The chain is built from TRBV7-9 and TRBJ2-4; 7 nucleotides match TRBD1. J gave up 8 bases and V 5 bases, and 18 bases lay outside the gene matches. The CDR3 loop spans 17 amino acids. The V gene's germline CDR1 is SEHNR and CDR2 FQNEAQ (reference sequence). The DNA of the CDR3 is TGTGCCAGCAGCCAAGAGAGTTATGTAGGGGGCGAGGACATTCAGTACTTC. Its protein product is CASSQESYVGGEDIQYF.

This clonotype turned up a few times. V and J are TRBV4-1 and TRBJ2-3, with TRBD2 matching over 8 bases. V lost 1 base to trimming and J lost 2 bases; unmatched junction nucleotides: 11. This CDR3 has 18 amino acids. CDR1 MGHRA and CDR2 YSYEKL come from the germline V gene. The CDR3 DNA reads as TGCGCCAGCAGCCAAGTATTTACTAGCGGAGTGAACACAGATACGCAGTATTTT. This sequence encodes CASSQVFTSGVNTDTQYF.

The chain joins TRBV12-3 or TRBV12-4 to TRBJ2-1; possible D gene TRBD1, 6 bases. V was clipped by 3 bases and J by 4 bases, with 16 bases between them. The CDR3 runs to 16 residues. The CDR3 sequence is CASSLVTGNEYNEQFF. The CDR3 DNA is TGTGCCAGCAGTTTGGTAACAGGGAATGAGTACAATGAGCAGTTCTTC.

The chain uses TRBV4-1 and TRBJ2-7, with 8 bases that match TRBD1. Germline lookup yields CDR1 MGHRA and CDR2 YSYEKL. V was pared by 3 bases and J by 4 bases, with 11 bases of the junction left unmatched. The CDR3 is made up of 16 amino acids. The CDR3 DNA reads TGCGCCAGCAGCCAGAGGACAGGGACGTATGTGTACGAGCAGTACTTC. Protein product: CASSQRTGTYVYEQYF.

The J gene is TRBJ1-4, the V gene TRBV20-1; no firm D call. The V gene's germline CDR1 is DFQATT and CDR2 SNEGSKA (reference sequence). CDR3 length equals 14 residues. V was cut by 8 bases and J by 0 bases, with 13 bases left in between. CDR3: CSTFATPTNEKLFF. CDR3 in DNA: TGCAGTACCTTCGCGACGCCAACTAATGAAAAACTGTTTTTT.

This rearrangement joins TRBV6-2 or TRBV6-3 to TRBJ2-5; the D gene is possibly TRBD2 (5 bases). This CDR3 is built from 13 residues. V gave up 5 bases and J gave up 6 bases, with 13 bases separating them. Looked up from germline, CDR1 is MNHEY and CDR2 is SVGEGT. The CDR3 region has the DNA TGTGCCAGCAGTGGACTTGCTCGGCAGACCCAGTACTTC. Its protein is CASSGLARQTQYF.

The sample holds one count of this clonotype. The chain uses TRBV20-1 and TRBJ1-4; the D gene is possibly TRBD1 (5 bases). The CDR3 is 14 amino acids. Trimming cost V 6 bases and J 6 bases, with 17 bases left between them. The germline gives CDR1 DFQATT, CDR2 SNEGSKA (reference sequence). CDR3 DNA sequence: TGCAGTGCCAACCCCGGGAGAGGGGATGAAAAACTGTTTTTT. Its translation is CSANPGRGDEKLFF.

CDR3 in DNA: TGTGCCAGCAGCCCCAGGGTGGGGACCGGGGAGCTGTTTTTT. This sequence encodes CASSPRVGTGELFF. V is TRBV9 and J is TRBJ2-2, with D possibly TRBD1 on 5 matching bases. The CDR3 has 14 amino acids. Between the trimmed V and J ends, which lost 4 bases and 5 bases, there was a span of 12 bases. Germline V CDR1 and CDR2: SGDLS, YYNGEE.

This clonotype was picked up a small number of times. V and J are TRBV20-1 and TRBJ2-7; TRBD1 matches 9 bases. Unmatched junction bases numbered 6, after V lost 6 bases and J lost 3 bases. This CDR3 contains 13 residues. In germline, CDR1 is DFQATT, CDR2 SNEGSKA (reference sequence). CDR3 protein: CSARTGDDYEQYF. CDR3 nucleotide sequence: TGCAGTGCAAGGACAGGGGACGACTACGAGCAGTACTTC.

The CDR3 DNA reads as TGTGCCACCGTGGCCCCGGACACCGGGGAGCTGTTTTTT. Its translation is CATVAPDTGELFF. This chain uses TRBV24-1 with TRBJ2-2; D gene unclear. Trimming left V 9 bases short and J 3 bases short, with 10 bases between. CDR3 length equals 13 residues. CDR1 is KGHDR, CDR2 SFDVKD, per germline.

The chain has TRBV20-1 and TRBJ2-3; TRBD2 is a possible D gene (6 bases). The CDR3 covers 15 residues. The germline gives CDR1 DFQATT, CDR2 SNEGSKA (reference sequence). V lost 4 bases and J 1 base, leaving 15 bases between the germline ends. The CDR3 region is CSAILARTRTDTQYF. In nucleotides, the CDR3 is TGCAGTGCTATACTAGCACGGACTCGCACAGATACGCAGTATTTT.

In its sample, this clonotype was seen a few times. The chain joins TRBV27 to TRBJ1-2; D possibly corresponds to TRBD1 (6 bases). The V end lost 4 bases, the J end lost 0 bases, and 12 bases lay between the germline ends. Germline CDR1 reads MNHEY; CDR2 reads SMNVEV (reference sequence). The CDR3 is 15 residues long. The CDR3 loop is CASSWGGASNYGYTF. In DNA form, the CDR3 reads TGTGCCAGCAGTTGGGGGGGCGCCTCTAACTATGGCTACACCTTC.